These T cell receptor beta chains were read from a single sample in a study of regulatory T cells in long-lasting Graves disease. TCRdb redid the calling of the multiplex PCR reads with MiXCR, one entry per CDR3 protein. This table has about 530,000 distinct CDR3 sequences, about 16% appearing once. A further study also used this sample, focusing on T cells in Graves' hyperthyroidism and ophthalmopathy.

This material consisted of peripheral blood mononuclear cells (PBMCs), taken at new diagnosis, from a patient treated with antithyroid drugs. These receptors all come from a woman aged 35 to 60 with Graves disease. Both conserved end residues are part of each CDR3. A D gene is named only where the DNA matches it firmly. Size tells how often a clone was seen (once, few, many) or the class of an expanded clone, and some rows leave it out.

TRBJ2-1 | few | TRBD2 | TRBV12-3/TRBV12-4 | TGTGCCAGCAGTCACCTTAGCGGGGGGCCCTACAATGAGCAGTTCTTC | CASSHLSGGPYNEQFF
TRBJ2-3 | many | - | TRBV5-1 | TGCGCCAGCAGCTTGCTGTCTAGCGGCACAGATACGCAGTATTTT | CASSLLSSGTDTQYF
TRBJ2-5 | many | - | TRBV16 | TGTGCCAGCAGCCAATTACCCGGACCGAACCAAGAGACCCAGTACTTC | CASSQLPGPNQETQYF
TRBJ2-4 | - | - | TRBV7-9 | TGTGCCAGCAGCTTAGGATCAGACATTCAGTACTTC | CASSLGSDIQYF
TRBJ2-3 | - | - | TRBV20-1 | TGCAGTGCTAGAGATCCACTAGGTGCGGCAGATACGCAGTATTTT | CSARDPLGAADTQYF
TRBJ1-5 | many | - | TRBV11-2 | TGTGCCAGCAGCTCCTTGATGGGACCCTTCGGACAGCCCCAGCATTTT | CASSSLMGPFGQPQHF
TRBJ2-7 | many | - | TRBV2 | TGTGCCAGCAGGGTTTTACCCTACGAGCAGTACTTC | CASRVLPYEQYF
TRBJ2-5 | many | - | TRBV2 | TGTGCCAGCACCTTGTCGGAGACCCAGTACTTC | CASTLSETQYF
TRBJ1-5 | few | TRBD1 | TRBV4-2 | TGTGCCAGCAGCCAAGGGGGACAGAGGGATCAGCCCCAGCATTTT | CASSQGGQRDQPQHF
TRBJ1-1 | few | - | TRBV7-3 | TGTGCCAGCAGCCTCGACGGAGGGGGGGCCTTCACTGAAGCTTTCTTT | CASSLDGGGAFTEAFF
TRBJ1-1 | many | - | TRBV28 | TGTGCCAGCAACCCCGAGGGGGAGAACACTGAAGCTTTCTTT | CASNPEGENTEAFF
TRBJ1-1 | many | TRBD1 | TRBV3-1 | TGTGCCAGCAGCCTCGCCTCAGGGGGCCTGAGAGCTTTCTTT | CASSLASGGLRAFF
TRBJ2-7 | - | TRBD1 | TRBV27 | TGTGCCAGCAGTTTTACCCAAACAGGGGGCTCCTACGAGCAGTACTTC | CASSFTQTGGSYEQYF
TRBJ2-7 | few | - | TRBV10-3 | TGTGCCATCAGTGAAATTCCCCAGGGTAGCTCCTACGAGCAGTACTTC | CAISEIPQGSSYEQYF
TRBJ1-1 | few | - | TRBV19 | TGTGCCAGTAGATTGGGCGGAGGGGAAGCTTTCTTT | CASRLGGGEAFF
TRBJ2-7 | few | TRBD2 | TRBV10-3 | TGTGCCATCAGTGACGCTATGTCGCGGGGGGGCGGGTACGAGCAGTACTTC | CAISDAMSRGGGYEQYF
TRBJ1-1 | many | - | TRBV18 | TGTGCCAGCTCACGACAGGTGAGCACTGAAGCTTTCTTT | CASSRQVSTEAFF
TRBJ2-7 | many | TRBD1 | TRBV10-3 | TGTGCCATCAGTGGACCGGGACAGGGGGCCTACGAGCAGTACTTC | CAISGPGQGAYEQYF
TRBJ2-3 | many | TRBD2 | TRBV6-2/TRBV6-3 | TGTGCCAGCAGTTTAGCGGGGGGCAAATTAGATACGCAGTATTTT | CASSLAGGKLDTQYF
TRBJ1-1 | once | - | TRBV19 | TGTGCCAGTAGCGACGCTTGGGGAGTGTACACTGAAGCTTTCTTT | CASSDAWGVYTEAFF
TRBJ1-2 | - | TRBD1 | TRBV6-1 | TGCGCCAGCAGTGAAGCGCGGACAGGGGGTACCTATGGCTACACCTTC | CASSEARTGGTYGYTF
TRBJ2-7 | few | - | TRBV4-1 | TGCGCCAGCAGCCGCCAGGGGATCCCCTACGAGCAGTACTTC | CASSRQGIPYEQYF
TRBJ1-1 | many | - | TRBV12-3/TRBV12-4 | TGTGCCAGCAGGGCCAGTAACGAAGCTTTCTTT | CASRASNEAFF
TRBJ1-2 | few | - | TRBV12-3/TRBV12-4 | TGTGCCAGCAGGCCTCCGGGGGGGGCCCCTAACTATGGCTACACCTTC | CASRPPGGAPNYGYTF
TRBJ2-3 | many | TRBD2 | TRBV6-2/TRBV6-3 | TGTGCCAGCAGTGAAACTCTAGCGGGGGCCACAGATACGCAGTATTTT | CASSETLAGATDTQYF
TRBJ2-3 | many | - | TRBV2 | TGTGCCAGCAGGGACAGGGACTACACAGATACGCAGTATTTT | CASRDRDYTDTQYF
TRBJ2-7 | many | TRBD2 | TRBV2 | TGTGCCAGCAGTGAAGGCCGGACTAGCAGAACCTACGAGCAGTACTTC | CASSEGRTSRTYEQYF
TRBJ1-2 | - | - | TRBV3-1 | TGTGCCAGCAGCCAAGATTTGAGGGGCAGTAGCTACACCTTC | CASSQDLRGSSYTF
TRBJ1-2 | few | - | TRBV6-2/TRBV6-3 | TGTGCCAGCAGTGATGTGAACCCTTTCTATGGCTACACCTTC | CASSDVNPFYGYTF
TRBJ1-5 | many | - | TRBV6-1 | TGTGCCAGCAGAGAGGGGTCACGGGCTAGCGGCAATCAGCCCCAGCATTTT | CASREGSRASGNQPQHF
TRBJ1-2 | few | TRBD1 | TRBV7-9 | TGTGCCAGCAGCTCCGGGACAGGGGAGTATGGCTACACCTTC | CASSSGTGEYGYTF
TRBJ1-2 | - | - | TRBV7-2 | TGTGCCAGCAGCCCATACCGAGATGTTGGGCCCTATGGCTACACCTTC | CASSPYRDVGPYGYTF
TRBJ2-2 | - | TRBD1 | TRBV29-1 | TGCAGCATACAGGGGGCGGGCGGGGAGCTGTTTTTT | CSIQGAGGELFF
TRBJ2-1 | many | - | TRBV5-1 | TGCGCCAGCACCCTCAGGGCCGGCAATCTCGATGAGCAGTTCTTC | CASTLRAGNLDEQFF
TRBJ1-2 | - | - | TRBV19 | TGTGCCAGTAGTATAACAGGAAATTACACCTTC | CASSITGNYTF
TRBJ2-7 | many | TRBD2 | TRBV20-1 | TGCAGTGCTAGAGAGGGGACTAGCGGGGGTTCCTACGAGCAGTACTTC | CSAREGTSGGSYEQYF
TRBJ1-2 | - | - | TRBV7-8 | TGTGCCAGCAGCTTAGGTTTTGGGGTTAACTATGGCTACACCTTC | CASSLGFGVNYGYTF
TRBJ1-6 | few | - | TRBV5-1 | TGCGCCAGCAGCTTGAGTGGCAGGGATAGATCACCCCTCCACTTT | CASSLSGRDRSPLHF
TRBJ1-1 | many | - | TRBV19 | TGTGCCAGTAGTCGCGAAGGCAGGGGCAGTTTGAACACTGAAGCTTTCTTT | CASSREGRGSLNTEAFF
TRBJ2-1 | few | TRBD2 | TRBV5-4 | TGTGCCAGCAGCTTGGGTGGGACTACCCTTTACAATGAGCAGTTCTTC | CASSLGGTTLYNEQFF
TRBJ2-6 | - | TRBD1 | TRBV5-1 | TGCGCCAGCAGCTTGAAGGGGGCGGCTGGGGCCAACGTCCTGACTTTC | CASSLKGAAGANVLTF
TRBJ2-1 | few | - | TRBV20-1 | TGCAGTGCTAGAGAGGGCGGGGGCCGTGGGAATGAGCAGTTCTTC | CSAREGGGRGNEQFF
TRBJ1-2 | - | TRBD1 | TRBV3-1 | TGTGCCAGCAGCCAAGACTTGGACAGGAGTTATGGCTACACCTTC | CASSQDLDRSYGYTF
TRBJ2-1 | - | - | TRBV9 | TGTGCCAGCAGCGTAGACCAGGGCGGTACTGAGCAGTTCTTC | CASSVDQGGTEQFF
TRBJ1-3 | many | - | TRBV7-8 | TGTGCCAGCAGCTTAGAGGGTTTTAGAAACACCATATATTTT | CASSLEGFRNTIYF
TRBJ1-1 | once | TRBD1 | TRBV11-2 | TGTGCCAGCAGCTATACAAGACAGGGCACGGCTTTCTTT | CASSYTRQGTAFF
TRBJ2-1 | many | - | TRBV7-9 | TGTGCCAGCAGCTCCAACAGCAATGAGCAGTTCTTC | CASSSNSNEQFF
TRBJ1-6 | few | - | TRBV20-1 | TGCAGTGCTCGCGGGGACATTCTTAATTCACCCCTCCACTTT | CSARGDILNSPLHF
TRBJ2-3 | - | TRBD2 | TRBV30 | TGTGCCTGGGGGGGGGGGTTGGATACGCAGTATTTT | CAWGGGLDTQYF
TRBJ2-3 | once | - | TRBV12-3/TRBV12-4 | TGTGCCAGCAGTTTAGCGGGGGGCATCACAGATACGCAGTATTTT | CASSLAGGITDTQYF
TRBJ1-1 | - | - | TRBV12-3/TRBV12-4 | TGTGCCAGCAGCGTGGGATCGCACACTGAAGCTTTCTTT | CASSVGSHTEAFF